This TCR beta chain was sequenced for a study of CD8 T cells in ankylosing spondylitis. Notes on the study in general: A TCR beta motif made of several highly homologous variants seemed typical of ankylosing spondylitis blood. Clones linked with disease were CD8+ and fairly uncommon in the peripheral blood.

Libraries of TCR beta came from quantitative 5'-RACE with molecular barcodes. TCRdb re-analysed the 5' RACE reads in MiXCR, keeping a single row per CDR3 protein. The data show 350,000 or so distinct CDR3 sequences, approximately 15% seen once. This CDR3 spans 13 amino acids. V lost 3 bases, J lost 6 bases, and 8 bases lay in between. Germline-derived CDR1 and CDR2 are MNHNS and SASEGT. About this clonotype itself: Its target is unknown.

The clonotype comes from a male donor with ankylosing spondylitis or in good health (not recorded which). The specimen sequenced was blood, either unsorted or a sorted T cell fraction (not recorded which). This chain links TRBV6-1 with TRBJ2-2; D remains unclear. This chain's CDR3 is CASSEEPAGELFF. CDR3 sequence (DNA): TGTGCCAGCAGTGAGGAGCCGGCCGGGGAGCTGTTTTTT.